This T cell receptor (beta chain) was sequenced for a study of CD4 T cells in relation to SARS-CoV-2 and coronaviruses. About the research overall: ViraFEST: approximately nine-day antigen culture of PBMCs, then TCR beta CDR3 sequencing. Study-level points and caveats: Samples before the pandemic and after infection were not matched within any donor.

The V gene's germline CDR1 is LGHNA and CDR2 YNFKEQ. The CDR3 length is 17 residues. Trimming removed 3 bases from V and 4 bases from J; junction bases left unmatched: 10. Before the COVID-19 pandemic, during about 2010-2018, CD4+ T cells were taken from unexposed donors. The cells were cultured for over eight days before CD4+ T cells were isolated. Testing used SARS-CoV-2 S/N and four cold-coronavirus spikes on unexposed-donor CD4+ T cells, cells permitting. This table comes from immunoSEQ multiplex PCR, and its TCRdb copy is limited to in-frame clones, with some not included. The sample has around 16,000 clones; about 80% are singletons. With regard to this clone: Antigen specificity is unknown.

This chain uses TRBV4-2 with TRBJ1-5; 9 bases agree with TRBD1. Input material: CD4+ T cells from PBMCs, cultured in vitro. The TCR sequence derives from a human donor in good health. CDR3 loop: CASSHKTPGQGNQPQHF. As DNA, the CDR3 is TGTGCCAGCAGCCATAAAACCCCGGGACAGGGTAATCAGCCCCAGCATTTT.